The clone carrying this T cell receptor (beta chain) is medium-sized by share. Its antigen remains unknown. Full-length variable regions came from constant-region reverse primers plus semi-nested Nested Universal Primer A PCR. TCRdb passed the 5' RACE reads through MiXCR, listing each CDR3 protein once. The sample consists of roughly 13,000 distinct CDR3 sequences, less than 25% of them appearing once. Purified naive CD4+ T cells were depleted of CD25+ Tregs. V shed 7 bases and J shed 7 bases, with 16 bases lying between them. The CDR3 runs 14 residues. Germline CDR1 MNHEY, CDR2 SVGAGI. Regarding the study as a whole: In terms of TCR gene usage, tumor memory CD4+ T cells clustered together with blood and lymph node memory CD4+ cells, as well as with lymph node naive CD4+ cells.

The sequence derives from a female donor with breast cancer. The chain is built from TRBV6-5 and TRBJ2-2; D possibly uses TRBD1 or TRBD2 (6 bases each). Sequenced input: naive CD4+ T cells sorted from blood. Subset reported: naive CD4+ T cells, CD4+CD45RA+CD25-. CDR3 DNA sequence: TGTGCCAGCACCCACAGGGTGGAGGGCGGGGAGCTGTTTTTT. Translation gives CASTHRVEGGELFF.